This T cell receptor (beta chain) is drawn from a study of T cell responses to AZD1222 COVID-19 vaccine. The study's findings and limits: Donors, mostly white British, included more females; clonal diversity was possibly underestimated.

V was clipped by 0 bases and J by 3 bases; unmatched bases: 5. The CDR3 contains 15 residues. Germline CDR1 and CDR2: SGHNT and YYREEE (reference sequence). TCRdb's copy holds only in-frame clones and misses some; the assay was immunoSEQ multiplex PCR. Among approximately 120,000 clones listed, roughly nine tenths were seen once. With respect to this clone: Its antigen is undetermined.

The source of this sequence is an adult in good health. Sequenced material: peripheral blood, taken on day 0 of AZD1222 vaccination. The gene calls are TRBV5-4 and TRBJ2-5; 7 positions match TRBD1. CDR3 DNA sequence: TGTGCCAGCAGCTTGGGCAGGGGGACCAAAGAGACCCAGTACTTC. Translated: CASSLGRGTKETQYF.